These 20 T cell receptor beta chains came from one sample sequenced in a study of T cell responses to AZD1222 COVID-19 vaccine. Using immunoSEQ multiplex PCR, the repertoire was profiled, and TCRdb retains in-frame clones only, with some absent. The table shows 90,000 to 150,000 clones, with roughly 88% occurring only once. The sequences come from peripheral blood, collected on day 0 of AZD1222 vaccination. These receptor sequences come from an adult in good health.

In DNA, the CDR3 is TGTGCCTGGAGTGTAGGAGGGGACGGGTACGAGCAGTACTTC. Protein product: CAWSVGGDGYEQYF. The gene calls are TRBV30 and TRBJ2-7; a possible D gene is TRBD2 (6 bases). The CDR3 covers 14 residues. V was pared by 0 bases and J by 4 bases, with 13 bases between. Germline V gives CDR1 GTSNPN, CDR2 SVGIG (reference sequence). The full variable domain, in which reference TRBV30 and TRBJ2-7 provide the parts outside the CDR3, is SQTIHQWPATLVQPVGSPLSLECTVEGTSNPNLYWYRQAAGRGLQLLFYSVGIGQISSEVPQNLSASRPQDRQFILSSKKLLLSDSGFYLCAWSVGGDGYEQYFGPGTRLTVT.

About this clone: No DNA is shown, since the ends of the CDR3 on it are uncertain; the CDR3 is the one TCRdb lists. CDR3 protein: CAWSVGPGTGHF. This chain joins TRBV30 and TRBJ1-6; TRBD1 reflects the table's D call only, with no check against the DNA. The CDR3 is 12 residues long, ends included. CDR1 is GTSNPN and CDR2 is SVGIG in the germline V gene (reference sequence).

The V and J genes are TRBV19 and TRBJ2-1, with D possibly matching TRBD2 (5 bases). The CDR3 runs 14 residues. The germline CDR1 and CDR2 sequences are LNHDA and SQIVND (reference sequence). The ends were cut back, 5 bases at V and 7 bases at J, with 15 bases in the middle. The CDR3 DNA follows: TGTGCCAGTAGTTGGCTAGCAGATTCTAATGAGCAGTTCTTC. Amino acid sequence: CASSWLADSNEQFF.

The chain employs TRBV2 and TRBJ1-2, with D maybe TRBD1 (6 bases). Trimming removed 7 bases from V and 0 bases from J, with 9 bases in between. Germline assignment: CDR1 SNHLY and CDR2 FYNNEI. CDR3 size: 13 residues. CDR3 bases: TGTGCCAGCAAGGCAGGGGCTAACTATGGCTACACCTTC. It codes for CASKAGANYGYTF.

V usage is TRBV19 and J usage is TRBJ2-3; tentatively, D is TRBD1 (6 bases). Germline-derived CDR1 and CDR2 are LNHDA and SQIVND (reference sequence). This CDR3 is 15 amino acids long. Trimming stripped 4 bases from V and 3 bases from J, with 14 bases between. CDR3 amino acids: CASSNGGRGTDTQYF. The CDR3 nucleotides read TGTGCCAGTAGTAACGGTGGCAGGGGAACAGATACGCAGTATTTT. The variable domain in full, completed from reference TRBV19 and TRBJ2-3, reads DGGITQSPKYLFRKEGQNVTLSCEQNLNHDAMYWYRQDPGQGLRLIYYSQIVNDFQKGDIAEGYSVSREKKESFPLTVTSAQKNPTAFYLCASSNGGRGTDTQYFGPGTRLTVL.

CDR3 in DNA: TGTGCCAGCAGCTTGGCTAGCGGGAGGGCCGATACCGGGGAGCTGTTTTTT. Its protein product is CASSLASGRADTGELFF. The chain links TRBV7-2 to TRBJ2-2; 12 bases match TRBD2. V gave up 3 bases and J gave up 5 bases; unmatched junction bases: 7. The CDR3 totals 17 residues. Germline V gene sequence: CDR1 SGHTA, CDR2 FQGNSA. Complete variable domain (other parts from reference TRBV7-2 and TRBJ2-2): GAGVSQSPSNKVTEKGKDVELRCDPISGHTALYWYRQSLGQGLEFLIYFQGNSAPDKSGLPSDRFSAERTGGSVSTLTIQRTQQEDSAVYLCASSLASGRADTGELFFGEGSRLTVL.

This sequence joins TRBV7-4 and TRBJ2-3; possibly TRBD2 for D (5 bases). V was pared by 0 bases and J by 0 bases, with 7 bases between. This CDR3 contains 15 residues. The germline V gene has CDR1 SGHVT and CDR2 SQSDAQ. CDR3 sequence reads: CASSLAGISTDTQYF. Written as DNA, the CDR3 is TGTGCCAGCAGCTTAGCCGGGATTAGCACAGATACGCAGTATTTT.

The rearrangement joins TRBV4-1 to TRBJ2-1, with D possibly being TRBD1 (5 bases). Trimming shortened V by 1 base and J by 5 bases, and 18 bases separated the two germline ends. Germline CDR1 and CDR2: MGHRA and YSYEKL. This CDR3 has 17 amino acids. The chain's CDR3 is CASSQATGHPSNNEQFF. The DNA of the CDR3 is TGCGCCAGCAGCCAAGCGACCGGACACCCGAGTAACAATGAGCAGTTCTTC.

V usage is TRBV6-2 or TRBV6-3 and J usage is TRBJ2-7; D perhaps matches TRBD2 (6 bases). V dropped 2 bases and J dropped 5 bases, with 13 bases sitting between them. The CDR3 has 14 residues. The V gene's germline CDR1 is MNHEY and CDR2 SVGEGT. The CDR3 loop is CASSYAGTAHEQYF. CDR3 nucleotides: TGTGCCAGCAGTTACGCGGGGACGGCTCACGAGCAGTACTTC.

This clone was picked up one time. The chain carries TRBV11-1 and TRBJ2-7; D unclear. CDR3 length equals 11 residues. V lost 6 bases, J lost 7 bases, and 10 bases lay in between. Germline V lookup: CDR1 SGHAT, CDR2 FQDESV (reference sequence). The CDR3 sequence: CASSQEWEQYF. CDR3 DNA: TGTGCCAGCAGTCAGGAGTGGGAGCAGTACTTC.

The rearrangement uses TRBV6-6 and TRBJ1-5; the match to TRBD1 covers 7 bases. The germline gives CDR1 MNHNY, CDR2 SVGAGI (reference sequence). V trimming: 5 bases; J trimming: 0 bases; junction bases outside the gene matches: 13. This CDR3 region has 18 residues. The CDR3 sequence: CASSPTPGTDYSNQPQHF. CDR3 DNA: TGTGCCAGCAGTCCAACACCGGGGACAGACTATAGCAATCAGCCCCAGCATTTT.

The chain recombines TRBV6-1 with TRBJ2-4, with D perhaps given as TRBD1 or TRBD2 (5 bases each). The CDR3 is 18 amino acids. V was clipped by 1 base and J by 0 bases, with 16 bases between them. Looked up from germline, CDR1 is MNHNS and CDR2 is SASEGT. For the CDR3, the DNA is TGTGCCAGCAGTGAAGGCTGGGGACCGAGACTAGCCAAAAACATTCAGTACTTC. Translation gives CASSEGWGPRLAKNIQYF.

The chain carries TRBV5-1 and TRBJ1-1; 7 bases map to TRBD1. The CDR3 runs to 12 residues. The J segment lost 5 bases and the V segment lost 5 bases, leaving 3 bases of the junction unmatched. CDR1 SGHRS and CDR2 YFSETQ come from the germline V gene. This CDR3 is CASRGTETEAFF. The CDR3 DNA follows: TGCGCCAGCAGAGGGACAGAAACTGAAGCTTTCTTT.

The rearrangement uses TRBV7-3 and TRBJ2-7; 8 bases are a match to TRBD2. J gave up 6 bases and V 5 bases, and 15 bases lay outside the gene matches. Germline values: CDR1 SGHTA, CDR2 FQGTGA. The CDR3 is made up of 16 amino acids. The CDR3 spells CASSPRGGRAPAEQYF. The DNA of the CDR3 is TGTGCCAGCAGCCCCCGGGGGGGGAGGGCCCCCGCCGAGCAGTACTTC.

V is TRBV29-1 and J is TRBJ2-5, with D perhaps TRBD1 (5 bases). The germline V gene encodes CDR1 SQVTM and CDR2 ANQGSEA. Trimming cost V 7 bases and J 2 bases, with 11 bases left between them. The CDR3 runs to 12 residues. CDR3 protein: CSAVTAQETQYF. In nucleotides, the CDR3 is TGCAGCGCCGTGACAGCACAAGAGACCCAGTACTTC.

The J gene is TRBJ2-7, the V gene TRBV6-2 or TRBV6-3; D gene ambiguous. CDR1 and CDR2 (germline): MNHEY, SVGEGT. The ends were cut back, 2 bases at V and 0 bases at J, with 11 bases in the middle. The CDR3 loop spans 15 amino acids. The CDR3 loop is CASSYRVRTSYEQYF. In nucleotides, the CDR3 is TGTGCCAGCAGTTACCGGGTGAGGACCTCCTACGAGCAGTACTTC.

This chain links TRBV9 with TRBJ2-3; 10 bases map to TRBD1. Unmatched junction bases numbered 7, after V lost 4 bases and J lost 2 bases. The CDR3 totals 16 residues. CDR1 SGDLS and CDR2 YYNGEE come from the germline V gene. The chain's CDR3 is CASSYRGTGDTDTQYF. Here the CDR3 DNA reads TGTGCCAGCAGCTACCGGGGGACAGGGGACACAGATACGCAGTATTTT.

This chain uses TRBV2 with TRBJ2-2, with D possibly called TRBD1 or TRBD2 (5 bases each). This CDR3 contains 16 residues. Germline loops: CDR1 SNHLY, CDR2 FYNNEI. Trimming removed 4 bases at V and 4 bases at J, with 16 bases between. CDR3 in DNA: TGTGCCAGCAGTGTCGGCCTGGGGGTTACCACCGGGGAGCTGTTTTTT. Amino acid sequence: CASSVGLGVTTGELFF.

The rearrangement links TRBV5-1 to TRBJ1-2; D unresolved. Germline V gene data show CDR1 as SGHRS and CDR2 as YFSETQ. The CDR3 is 14 residues long. Trimming took off 3 bases at V and 5 bases at J, with 14 bases between the two ends. The CDR3 spells CASSSPPLGYGYTF. As DNA, the CDR3 is TGCGCCAGCAGCTCCCCCCCCCTAGGGTATGGCTACACCTTC.

V gene TRBV7-6 combines with J gene TRBJ2-7; no definite D call. Between the trimmed V and J ends, which lost 2 bases and 2 bases, there was a span of 10 bases. Germline assignment: CDR1 SGHVS and CDR2 FNYEAQ. The CDR3 sequence is 14 residues long. CDR3 loop: CASSLQGKTYEQYF. Here the CDR3 DNA reads TGTGCCAGCAGCTTACAAGGGAAAACCTACGAGCAGTACTTC.